Presented here are 25 T cell receptor beta chains from one specimen sequenced in a study of control samples from healthy donors and cancer patients. TCRdb's copy holds only in-frame clones and misses some; the assay was immunoSEQ multiplex PCR. Of 70,000 to 80,000 clones in the sample, approximately 84% were seen once. Sequenced input: blood. The receptors stem from a woman in her fifties or sixties in good health.

This sequence joins TRBV30 and TRBJ1-6; D gene ambiguous. From germline, CDR1 is GTSNPN and CDR2 SVGIG (reference sequence). CDR3 size: 12 residues. The V end lost 1 base, the J end lost 7 bases, and 5 bases lay between the germline ends. The CDR3 DNA sequence: TGTGCCTGGAGTGAGGGAAATTCACCCCTCCACTTT. Translating gives CAWSEGNSPLHF.

This rearrangement joins TRBV7-3 to TRBJ2-1, with 9 bases matching TRBD2. V lost 4 bases and J lost 0; bases outside the gene matches: 4. From germline, CDR1 is SGHTA and CDR2 FQGTGA. The CDR3 has 16 amino acids. This CDR3 reads CASSSSSGISYNEQFF. In DNA, the CDR3 is TGTGCCAGCAGCTCCTCTAGCGGGATCTCCTACAATGAGCAGTTCTTC.

The chain links TRBV7-2 to TRBJ2-7, with no clear D. Germline CDR1 reads SGHTA; CDR2 reads FQGNSA. Trimming left V 3 bases short and J 2 bases short, with 11 bases between. There are 14 residues in the CDR3. Here the CDR3 DNA reads TGTGCCAGCAGCTTCACTCCGGGTCCCTACGAGCAGTACTTC. Amino acid sequence: CASSFTPGPYEQYF.

This clone appeared a few times. CDR3 bases: TGTGCCAGCAGGGGACTAGCGGGAGGGCGGGAGACCCAGTACTTC. Amino acid sequence: CASRGLAGGRETQYF. This chain uses TRBV5-4 with TRBJ2-5; 16 bases match TRBD2. Germline lookup yields CDR1 SGHNT and CDR2 YYREEE (reference sequence). The CDR3 runs to 15 residues. The junction had 3 bases not matched to a gene; V was cut back by 5 bases and J by 5 bases.

The rearrangement joins TRBV5-1 to TRBJ2-3; 12 positions match TRBD2. This CDR3 spans 16 amino acids. Germline trimming cut 0 bases from V and 1 base from J; bases unmatched to any gene: 0. Germline values: CDR1 SGHRS, CDR2 YFSETQ. Here the CDR3 DNA reads TGCGCCAGCAGCTTGGGACTAGCGGGAGGCACAGATACGCAGTATTTT. Translated: CASSLGLAGGTDTQYF.

This clone showed up just once. V usage is TRBV19 and J usage is TRBJ2-1; 15 nucleotides align to TRBD2. CDR1 is LNHDA, CDR2 SQIVND, per germline (reference sequence). The CDR3 loop spans 16 amino acids. After removal of 5 bases from V and 7 bases from J, the junction contained 6 bases not matched to a gene. This CDR3 is CASSAWTSGRGNEQFF. The CDR3 nucleotides are TGTGCCAGTAGTGCCTGGACTAGCGGGAGGGGTAATGAGCAGTTCTTC.

The chain uses TRBV18 and TRBJ2-1; TRBD1 matches 10 bases. The V and J ends lost 4 bases and 9 bases, in that order; junction bases with no gene match: 3. Per germline, CDR1 KGHSH and CDR2 LQKENI. The CDR3 is 13 residues long. The CDR3 DNA sequence: TGTGCCAGCTCACGGACAGGGGGAGGTGAGCAGTTCTTC. As protein: CASSRTGGGEQFF. Based on the CDR3 plus reference TRBV18 and TRBJ2-1, the full variable domain is NAGVMQNPRHLVRRRGQEARLRCSPMKGHSHVYWYRQLPEEGLKFMVYLQKENIIDESGMPKERFSAEFPKEGPSILRIQQVVRGDSAAYFCASSRTGGGEQFFGPGTRLTVL.

The chain recombines TRBV15 with TRBJ2-7; 8 bases are shared with TRBD1. The CDR3 has 16 amino acids. The junction had 8 bases not matched to a gene; V was cut back by 1 base and J by 3 bases. CDR1 is LNHNV and CDR2 is YYDKDF in the germline V gene (reference sequence). The DNA for the CDR3 is TGTGCCACCAGCAGAGGTCCGGGACAGGCGGGCTACGAGCAGTACTTC. This codes for CATSRGPGQAGYEQYF.

The chain employs TRBV5-1 and TRBJ2-1; 12 bases fit TRBD1. The CDR3 is 15 amino acids. Germline CDR1 is SGHRS and CDR2 is YFSETQ. V shed 4 bases, J shed 9 bases, and the junction held 8 bases outside the gene matches. The CDR3 is CASSPGQGAGAEQFF. The CDR3 nucleotides are TGCGCCAGCAGCCCGGGACAGGGGGCAGGCGCTGAGCAGTTCTTC.

This clone came up once. The chain's CDR3 is CASSVDGGDNQPQHF. CDR3 bases: TGTGCCAGCAGCGTAGATGGGGGAGACAATCAGCCCCAGCATTTT. The chain couples TRBV9 to TRBJ1-5; tentatively, D is TRBD1 (5 bases). The CDR3 sequence is 15 residues long. Germline V gene lookup returns CDR1 SGDLS and CDR2 YYNGEE. The V and J ends lost 0 bases and 3 bases respectively, with 10 bases between them.

The chain carries TRBV27 and TRBJ1-5; D gene uncertain. Deletions cut 2 bases from V and 2 bases from J, with 13 bases between. This CDR3 comprises 16 residues. Germline V gene lookup returns CDR1 MNHEY and CDR2 SMNVEV (reference sequence). The CDR3 sequence is CASSLVPTRGNQPQHF. CDR3 DNA sequence: TGTGCCAGCAGTTTAGTCCCAACGAGAGGCAATCAGCCCCAGCATTTT.

Turning to this clone: Other DNA variants within this sample encode the same CDR3. The chain recombines TRBV7-9 with TRBJ1-5; D is uncertain. The CDR3 loop spans 13 amino acids. Trimming removed 1 base at V and 4 bases at J, with 5 bases between. Germline values: CDR1 SEHNR, CDR2 FQNEAQ (reference sequence). CDR3 in amino acids: CASSLGQNQPQHF. The CDR3 DNA follows: TGTGCCAGCAGCTTAGGTCAGAATCAGCCCCAGCATTTT.

CDR3 amino acids: CASSIGDRLSYNEQFF. For the CDR3, the DNA is TGTGCCAGCAGTATAGGAGACAGACTCTCCTACAATGAGCAGTTCTTC. The chain couples TRBV11-3 to TRBJ2-1, with D perhaps matching TRBD1 (5 bases). The CDR3 runs to 16 residues. V was pared by 6 bases and J by 0 bases, with 15 bases between. The germline CDR1 and CDR2 sequences are SGHNT and YENEEA. Looking up the rest from reference TRBV11-3 and TRBJ2-1 gives the full variable domain: EAGVVQSPRYKIIEKKQPVAFWCNPISGHNTLYWYLQNLGQGPELLIRYENEEAVDDSQLPKDRFSAERLKGVDSTLKIQPAELGDSAVYLCASSIGDRLSYNEQFFGPGTRLTVL.

The rearrangement uses TRBV28 and TRBJ1-1; 8 nucleotides match TRBD1. Germline values: CDR1 MDHEN, CDR2 SYDVKM. Trimming removed 3 bases from V and 13 bases from J; junction bases left unmatched: 4. CDR3 length equals 11 residues. For the CDR3, the DNA is TGTGCCAGCAGTTTTCGGACAGGGAGTTTCTTT. Its translation is CASSFRTGSFF.

V gene TRBV3-1 (or the pseudogene TRBV3-2) combines with J gene TRBJ1-6, with D uncertain. CDR1 is LGHDT, CDR2 YNNKEL, per germline (reference sequence). V dropped 4 bases and J dropped 13 bases, with 17 bases sitting between them. This CDR3 region has 14 residues. The CDR3 loop is CASSRSVMEAPLHF. The CDR3 DNA reads as TGTGCCAGCAGCCGATCGGTTATGGAGGCTCCCCTCCACTTT.

The chain couples TRBV15 to TRBJ2-3; D gene uncertain. The germline V and J ends were trimmed by 3 bases and 6 bases, with 10 bases remaining between them. Looked up from germline, CDR1 is LNHNV and CDR2 is YYDKDF (reference sequence). This CDR3 is built from 13 residues. The CDR3 sequence: CATSRADADTQYF. The CDR3 coding sequence is TGTGCCACCAGCAGGGCAGACGCGGATACGCAGTATTTT.

This clone was found once. This rearrangement joins TRBV5-4 to TRBJ1-2; no clear D. The CDR3 length is 16 residues. V was cut by 5 bases and J by 4 bases, with 21 bases left in between. In germline, CDR1 is SGHNT, CDR2 YYREEE (reference sequence). CDR3 in amino acids: CASSKDGATHFYGYTF. CDR3 bases: TGTGCCAGCAGTAAGGACGGCGCAACCCACTTCTATGGCTACACCTTC.

V and J are TRBV6-5 and TRBJ2-1, with TRBD2 matching 8 bases. V shed 7 bases and J 6 bases; nucleotides not matched to a gene: 8. This CDR3 contains 14 residues. Germline assignment: CDR1 MNHEY and CDR2 SVGAGI. The CDR3 reads CASTSGLDLNEQFF. CDR3 DNA sequence: TGTGCCAGCACCTCGGGACTAGACCTCAATGAGCAGTTCTTC.

This chain joins TRBV19 and TRBJ2-1; 8 nucleotides line up with TRBD2. Germline CDR1 LNHDA, CDR2 SQIVND (reference sequence). V shed 9 bases, J shed 1 base, and the junction held 2 bases outside the gene matches. This CDR3 spans 13 amino acids. CDR3 residues: CASGLASYNEQFF. The DNA of the CDR3 is TGTGCCAGCGGACTAGCATCCTACAATGAGCAGTTCTTC.

This chain joins TRBV10-3 and TRBJ1-1; 8 nucleotides match TRBD1. V lost 6 bases, J lost 6 bases, and 6 bases stayed unmatched. The CDR3 contains 13 residues. Looked up from germline, CDR1 is ENHRY and CDR2 is SYGVKD. The CDR3 coding sequence is TGTGCCATCAGAGGGGCAGGGGGCCCTGAAGCTTTCTTT. This gives the protein CAIRGAGGPEAFF.

This chain connects TRBV5-8 to TRBJ1-1; D uncertain. V was shortened by 0 bases and J by 2 bases, with 5 bases between the two germline ends. From germline, CDR1 is SGHTS and CDR2 YDEGEE. The CDR3 sequence is 13 residues long. The DNA for the CDR3 is TGTGCCAGCAGCTTGGGCGAAAACACTGAAGCTTTCTTT. This codes for CASSLGENTEAFF.

The chain joins TRBV12-5 to TRBJ2-1; perhaps TRBD2 as D (5 bases). CDR3 length equals 16 residues. Per germline, CDR1 LGHNT and CDR2 FRNRAP. Trimming removed 5 bases at V and 0 bases at J, with 14 bases between. The chain's CDR3 is CASGPSGIFSYNEQFF. DNA of the CDR3: TGTGCTAGTGGTCCCAGCGGTATCTTCTCCTACAATGAGCAGTTCTTC.

This clone was seen a handful of times. The J gene is TRBJ2-3, the V gene TRBV10-3, with D unresolved. The germline gives CDR1 ENHRY, CDR2 SYGVKD. With 6 bases removed from V and 2 bases from J, the gap between germline ends came to 3 bases. The CDR3 loop spans 11 amino acids. Here the CDR3 DNA reads TGTGCCATCAGGAACACAGATACGCAGTATTTT. This translates into CAIRNTDTQYF.

The chain links TRBV2 to TRBJ2-3, with a tentative D call TRBD2 (7 bases). The CDR3 spans 16 residues. Germline-derived CDR1 and CDR2 are SNHLY and FYNNEI. The V end was cut by 7 bases, the J end by 4 bases, with 21 bases between. The CDR3 region is CASKAIGGRGADTQYF. CDR3 sequence (DNA): TGTGCCAGCAAGGCAATCGGGGGGCGAGGGGCAGATACGCAGTATTTT.

This clone was detected a few times. Other DNA variants within this sample encode the same CDR3. The V and J genes are TRBV5-5 and TRBJ1-5; 7 nucleotides agree with TRBD1. Germline V lookup: CDR1 SGHKS, CDR2 YYEKEE (reference sequence). The CDR3 has 14 residues. Trimming at V came to 3 bases and at J to 6 bases, leaving 6 bases not matched to a gene. CDR3 sequence (DNA): TGTGCCAGCAGCTACGACAGGGTCGGTCAGCCCCAGCATTTT. Protein product: CASSYDRVGQPQHF.